Below, 14 T cell receptor beta chains from the same sample are listed, as sequenced in a study of technical replicates of blood from a handful of donors. Data came from immunoSEQ multiplex PCR; TCRdb stores just in-frame clones and leaves some out. Among approximately 58,000 clones listed, 86% were seen once. Material: PBMCs. Receptors originate from a human donor in good health. Some clones in this sample may be carry-over from other donors' samples.

This CDR3 reads CASSYSRTGTGNTIYF. The CDR3 DNA follows: TGTGCCAGCAGCTACTCACGGACAGGGACTGGAAACACCATATATTTT. The genes are TRBV7-2 and TRBJ1-3; 8 bases map to TRBD1. In germline, CDR1 is SGHTA, CDR2 FQGNSA. The CDR3 is 16 residues long. V lost 4 bases, J lost 2 bases, and 7 bases stayed unmatched.

The rearrangement uses TRBV27 and TRBJ1-2; TRBD1 is a possible D gene (5 bases). Germline V gene data show CDR1 as MNHEY and CDR2 as SMNVEV (reference sequence). The V gene lost 2 bases and the J gene lost 1 base, with 14 bases spanning the gap. This CDR3 contains 16 residues. The CDR3 loop is CASSLRRSGGNYGYTF. The CDR3 bases are TGTGCCAGCAGTTTAAGGAGGTCGGGGGGTAACTATGGCTACACCTTC.

This chain joins TRBV5-8 and TRBJ1-5; maybe TRBD1 (5 bases). CDR1 SGHTS and CDR2 YDEGEE come from the germline V gene. The V end lost 0 bases, the J end lost 6 bases, and 7 bases lay between the germline ends. This CDR3 has 13 residues. The CDR3 reads CASSLGGVQPQHF. The CDR3, as DNA: TGTGCCAGCAGCTTGGGGGGCGTTCAGCCCCAGCATTTT. The complete variable domain, with remaining parts taken from reference TRBV5-8 and TRBJ1-5, reads EAGVTQSPTHLIKTRGQQATLRCSPISGHTSVYWYQQALGLGLQFLLWYDEGEERNRGNFPPRFSGRQFPNYSSELNVNALELEDSALYLCASSLGGVQPQHFGDGTRLSIL.

This clone showed up just once. The V call is TRBV5-1, the J call TRBJ2-1; 14 bases align to TRBD2. This CDR3 is 18 amino acids long. J was trimmed by 7 bases and V by 4 bases; bases with no gene match: 13. Germline V gives CDR1 SGHRS, CDR2 YFSETQ. The CDR3 sequence is CASSPGTSGSVSWNEQFF. DNA for the CDR3: TGCGCCAGCAGCCCAGGGACTAGCGGGAGTGTGTCCTGGAATGAGCAGTTCTTC.

V and J are TRBV10-3 and TRBJ1-5; 10 bases fit TRBD1. This CDR3 is built from 15 residues. Per the germline V gene, CDR1 is ENHRY and CDR2 is SYGVKD. V lost 4 bases to trimming and J lost 5 bases; unmatched junction nucleotides: 5. The CDR3 sequence: CAISGGGTGDQPQHF. CDR3 nucleotides: TGTGCCATCAGTGGAGGCGGGACAGGGGATCAGCCCCAGCATTTT.

This chain joins TRBV6-5 and TRBJ2-7; TRBD1 matches at 9 bases. Looked up from germline, CDR1 is MNHEY and CDR2 is SVGAGI. The ends lost 5 bases at V and 1 base at J; junction bases unmatched: 3. This CDR3 has 14 residues. The CDR3 sequence is CASSPTGGSYEQYF. Written as DNA, the CDR3 is TGTGCCAGCAGTCCGACAGGGGGTTCCTACGAGCAGTACTTC.

The genes are TRBV4-1 and TRBJ1-1, with D tentatively TRBD1 (6 bases). V was trimmed by 3 bases and J by 5 bases, leaving 16 bases between them. CDR3 length equals 15 residues. CDR1 is MGHRA and CDR2 is YSYEKL in the germline V gene. The CDR3 DNA follows: TGCGCCAGCAGCCAGGAGGACAGACAGGAAACTGAAGCTTTCTTT. This codes for CASSQEDRQETEAFF.

This sequence joins TRBV18 and TRBJ1-5, with 9 bases lining up with TRBD1. This CDR3 has 15 amino acids. V lost 8 bases to trimming and J lost 5 bases; unmatched junction nucleotides: 10. The germline CDR1 and CDR2 sequences are KGHSH and LQKENI. CDR3 residues: CASQTGDRDHQPQHF. CDR3 nucleotide sequence: TGTGCCAGCCAAACTGGGGACAGGGACCATCAGCCCCAGCATTTT.

The chain joins TRBV5-6 to TRBJ1-3; perhaps TRBD1 as D (5 bases). V was pared by 4 bases and J by 8 bases, with 7 bases between. This CDR3 has 11 residues. CDR1 and CDR2 (germline): SGHDT, YYEEEE. The CDR3 region is CASSLGDTIYF. CDR3 nucleotides: TGTGCCAGCAGCCTAGGGGACACCATATATTTT.

The J gene is TRBJ2-7, the V gene TRBV7-2, with 13 bases aligning to TRBD2. The V and J ends lost 6 bases and 7 bases, in that order; junction bases with no gene match: 6. The CDR3 sequence is 14 residues long. Germline assignment: CDR1 SGHTA and CDR2 FQGNSA. CDR3 coding DNA: TGTGCCAGCAGTCGGACTAGCGGGAGTCGGGAGCAGTACTTC. Protein product: CASSRTSGSREQYF.

The rearrangement links TRBV4-2 to TRBJ2-1; D is undetermined. Germline CDR1 LGHNA, CDR2 YNFKEQ. V was pared by 0 bases and J by 0 bases, with 6 bases between. The CDR3 spans 15 residues. CDR3 region: CASSQDKNSYNEQFF. The CDR3 DNA reads as TGTGCCAGCAGCCAAGATAAAAACTCCTACAATGAGCAGTTCTTC.

This chain links TRBV6-4 with TRBJ2-1; a weak D match, TRBD2 (5 bases). The CDR3 sequence is 13 residues long. Germline V gene sequence: CDR1 MRHNA, CDR2 SNTAGT. The V end was cut by 3 bases, the J end by 9 bases, with 12 bases between. The DNA for the CDR3 is TGTGCCAGCAGTGATTCGGGAACCGGTGAGCAGTTCTTC. Protein: CASSDSGTGEQFF.

The chain combines TRBV30 with TRBJ2-1; D possibly corresponds to TRBD2 (6 bases). Germline CDR1 GTSNPN, CDR2 SVGIG (reference sequence). Trimming took off 0 bases at V and 2 bases at J, with 11 bases between the two ends. The CDR3 spans 15 residues. CDR3 DNA: TGTGCCTGGAGTGTGAGTAGCGGAACCTACAATGAGCAGTTCTTC. It encodes CAWSVSSGTYNEQFF.

This rearrangement joins TRBV16 to TRBJ2-7; 9 bases fit TRBD1. Germline CDR1 and CDR2: KGHSY and FQNENV. The CDR3 consists of 15 residues. J lost 6 bases, V lost 1 base, and 7 bases had no gene match. For the CDR3, the DNA is TGTGCCAGCAGCCAATATCCGGGACAGGGATCCGAGCAGTACTTC. Its protein product is CASSQYPGQGSEQYF.